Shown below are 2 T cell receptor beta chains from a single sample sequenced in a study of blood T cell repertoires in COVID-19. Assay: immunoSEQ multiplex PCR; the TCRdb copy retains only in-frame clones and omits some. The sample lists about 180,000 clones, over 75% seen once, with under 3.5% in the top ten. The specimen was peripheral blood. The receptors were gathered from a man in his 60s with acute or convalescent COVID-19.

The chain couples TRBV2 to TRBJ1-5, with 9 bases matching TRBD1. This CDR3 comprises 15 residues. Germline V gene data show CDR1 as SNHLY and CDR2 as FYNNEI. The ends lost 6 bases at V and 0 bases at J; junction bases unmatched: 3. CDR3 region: CASRPTGGSNQPQHF. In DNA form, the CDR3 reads TGTGCCAGCAGGCCGACAGGGGGTAGCAATCAGCCCCAGCATTTT.

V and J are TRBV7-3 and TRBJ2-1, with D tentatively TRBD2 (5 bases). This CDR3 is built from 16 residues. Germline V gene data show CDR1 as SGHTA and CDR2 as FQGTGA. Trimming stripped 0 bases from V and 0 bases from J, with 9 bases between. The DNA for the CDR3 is TGTGCCAGCAGCTTAACGTTAGCGACCTCCTACAATGAGCAGTTCTTC. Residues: CASSLTLATSYNEQFF.